These T cell receptor beta chains were read from a single sample in a study of blood T cell repertoires in COVID-19. Method: immunoSEQ multiplex PCR; TCRdb's copy keeps in-frame clones and lacks some. The sample gives roughly 240,000 clones, around 86% of which show up once; just over 3% is in the top ten. The sequencing sample was made of peripheral blood. These receptors originate from a woman aged 25 to 39 who had recovered from COVID-19. CDR3s include the opening cysteine and the closing phenylalanine or tryptophan. D genes are given only for firm matches. The size entry is marked missing in some rows and otherwise reads once, few, many or a size class.

V gene	clone size	D gene	J gene	CDR3 DNA	CDR3 protein
TRBV5-1	-	-	TRBJ2-3	TGCGCCAGCAGCCCGCGTGTGATGGATACGCAGTATTTT	CASSPRVMDTQYF
TRBV2	few	TRBD1	TRBJ1-1	TGTGCCAGCAGTGAAGAGAAGGGACAGTTTGGAGCTTTCTTT	CASSEEKGQFGAFF
TRBV19	once	-	TRBJ2-3	TGTGCCAGTAGTATTCCCTCAGGCCCTGATACGCAGTATTTT	CASSIPSGPDTQYF
TRBV10-3	-	-	TRBJ1-5	TGTGCCATCAGTGAGTCGGGGCAGCCTAGCAATCAGCCCCAGCATTTT	CAISESGQPSNQPQHF
TRBV6-5	-	-	TRBJ1-1	TGTGCCAGCAGTCGACAGATCTGGGGTAACACTGAAGCTTTCTTT	CASSRQIWGNTEAFF
TRBV6-2/TRBV6-3	-	-	TRBJ1-4	TGTGCCAGCAGTTCAACCTCAGGCTTTAATGAAAAACTGTTTTTT	CASSSTSGFNEKLFF
TRBV2	-	TRBD1	TRBJ1-5	TGTGCCAGCACTGGGACAGGGGGCGCCTCTAGCAATCAGCCCCAGCATTTT	CASTGTGGASSNQPQHF
TRBV4-2	-	TRBD1	TRBJ2-2	TGTGCCAGCAGCCCTGGACAGGCCGGGAACACCGGGGAGCTGTTTTTT	CASSPGQAGNTGELFF
TRBV12-5	-	TRBD1	TRBJ1-2	TGTGCTAGTGGTTTGACAGGGGGACCCTATGGCTACACCTTC	CASGLTGGPYGYTF
TRBV15	-	TRBD1	TRBJ2-2	TGTGCCACCAGCAGAGATCTAGTGGGGGGACAGGGCCTCGAAGACGGGGAGCTGTTTTTT	CATSRDLVGGQGLEDGELFF
TRBV5-1	-	TRBD1	TRBJ2-1	TGCGCCAGCAGCGGGACAGGGGCCCGATACAATGAGCAGTTCTTC	CASSGTGARYNEQFF
TRBV5-4	-	TRBD2	TRBJ2-5	TGTGCCAGCAGCCCGGGGGGACTAGCGAAAGAGACCCAGTACTTC	CASSPGGLAKETQYF
TRBV7-9	-	-	TRBJ1-4	TGTGCCAGCAGCCCGGCAACTAATGAAAAACTGTTTTTT	CASSPATNEKLFF
TRBV30	-	-	TRBJ1-2	TGTGCCTGGAGTGTGGGAAGGGGGGGCTACACCTTC	CAWSVGRGGYTF
TRBV10-3	-	-	TRBJ1-5	TGTGCCATCAGTGAGGGTGGACAGTATAGCAATCAGCCCCAGCATTTT	CAISEGGQYSNQPQHF
TRBV7-9	-	TRBD1	TRBJ1-1	TGTGCCAGCAGCCGGGACAGGAACACTGAAGCTTTCTTT	CASSRDRNTEAFF
TRBV27	-	TRBD1	TRBJ2-1	TGTGCCAGCAGTCTCACAGGGGGTAGCTCCTACAATGAGCAGTTCTTC	CASSLTGGSSYNEQFF
TRBV2	-	-	TRBJ2-7	TGTGCCAGCAGTAGGGACTCCGGCGAGCAGTACTTC	CASSRDSGEQYF
TRBV30	-	-	TRBJ2-2	TGTGCCTGGAGTGGCGGGAACACCGGGGAGCTGTTTTTT	CAWSGGNTGELFF
TRBV19	-	TRBD2	TRBJ2-2	TGTGCCAGTAGTATTCGTCTAGCGGGGGGGAAAAACACCGGGGAGCTGTTTTTT	CASSIRLAGGKNTGELFF
TRBV6-5	-	-	TRBJ1-4	TGTGCCAGCAAAACGGGAGGCCGACTGTTTTTT	CASKTGGRLFF
TRBV10-2	-	-	TRBJ1-2	TGCGCCAGCAGTTACAGGGACGGCGGCTACACCTTC	CASSYRDGGYTF
TRBV9	-	-	TRBJ2-1	TGTGCCAGCAGCGCCCGACATACCGGGGAGAGTGAGCAGTTCTTC	CASSARHTGESEQFF
TRBV4-2	-	TRBD2	TRBJ2-7	TGTGCCAGCAGCCAAGCTAGCGGGGACGGTTCCTACGAGCAGTACTTC	CASSQASGDGSYEQYF
TRBV6-6	-	TRBD1	TRBJ1-2	TGTGCCAGCAGTTTAGGGACAGGGTACGTCTATGGCTACACCTTC	CASSLGTGYVYGYTF
TRBV6-1	-	-	TRBJ1-5	TGTGCCAGCAGTGACGCGGGCCGATCTTGGGCGGTTCAGCCCCAGCATTTT	CASSDAGRSWAVQPQHF
TRBV29-1	-	TRBD2	TRBJ2-2	TGCAGCGTAGTTAGACTAGCGGGGAACACCGGGGAGCTGTTTTTT	CSVVRLAGNTGELFF
TRBV19	-	TRBD1	TRBJ1-4	TGTGCCAGTAGTAGCCGACAGGGGTCGGTTGAAAAACTGTTTTTT	CASSSRQGSVEKLFF
TRBV19	-	TRBD2	TRBJ2-1	TGTGCCAGTAGTTCGCAACCGCTAGCGGGGGGGAACTCCTACAATGAGCAGTTCTTC	CASSSQPLAGGNSYNEQFF
TRBV5-4	-	TRBD1	TRBJ2-7	TGTGCCAGCAGCTCGGACAGGTACAGAGGGGAGCAGTACTTC	CASSSDRYRGEQYF
TRBV11-2	-	-	TRBJ2-2	TGTGCCAGCAGCTTAAAGCCCGGGGAGCTGTTTTTT	CASSLKPGELFF
TRBV7-9	-	-	TRBJ1-5	TGTGCCAGGACAGTCTTAAGGGCTCAGCCCCAGCATTTT	CARTVLRAQPQHF
TRBV6-5	-	-	TRBJ2-7	TGTGCCAGCAACCACAGGGAGTCCTACGAGCAGTACTTC	CASNHRESYEQYF
TRBV3-1/TRBV3-2	-	TRBD2	TRBJ2-1	TGTGCCAGCAGCCAAGATCCAGCGGGGGGGAATGAGCAGTTCTTC	CASSQDPAGGNEQFF
TRBV28	-	TRBD1	TRBJ2-4	TGTGCCAGCAGCAAGGACAGGGGGGTTGCCAAAAACATTCAGTACTTC	CASSKDRGVAKNIQYF
TRBV7-9	-	TRBD1	TRBJ1-2	TGTGCCAGCAGCCCACGGACAGGGGACTATGGCTACACCTTC	CASSPRTGDYGYTF
TRBV13	-	-	TRBJ1-6	TGTGCCAGCAGCCCTGAGGAGGGGTCGCATTCACCCCTCCACTTT	CASSPEEGSHSPLHF
TRBV18	-	-	TRBJ2-5	TGTGCCAGCTCACCACTGGCGGAATTAGAGACCCAGTACTTC	CASSPLAELETQYF
TRBV6-6	-	TRBD1	TRBJ1-1	TGTGCCAGCAGCCCCGGGACAGGGAAGAACACTGAAGCTTTCTTT	CASSPGTGKNTEAFF
TRBV19	-	-	TRBJ1-4	TGTGCCAGTACCCCCCTGGACAGACCAAATGAAAAACTGTTTTTT	CASTPLDRPNEKLFF